This TCR beta chain derives from a study of control samples from healthy donors and cancer patients. Sequenced by immunoSEQ multiplex PCR; TCRdb stores in-frame clones only, minus some. The table lists some 140,000 clones, about nine tenths of them singletons. CDR3 length: 15 amino acids. Trimming removed 6 bases at V and 0 bases at J, with 13 bases between. Per the germline V gene, CDR1 is MNHNY and CDR2 is SVGAGI (reference sequence). V is TRBV6-6 and J is TRBJ2-3; D not resolved. The source material was blood. The receptor was isolated from a man younger than 45 in good health. The CDR3 DNA reads as TGTGCCAGCAGCCCAGACGAAACTAGCACAGATACGCAGTATTTT. This encodes CASSPDETSTDTQYF.